This TCR beta chain was documented in a study of CD8 T cells in ankylosing spondylitis. This clonotype was observed a handful of times. The antigen remains undetermined. Findings and caveats of the study: Disease-associated clones were CD8+ and fairly uncommon in peripheral blood. Several of the motif variants were reported before in synovial fluid and blood from reactive arthritis. The study identified a TCR beta motif of roughly eight highly homologous variants that appeared characteristic of ankylosing spondylitis blood. Matched ankylosing spondylitis synovial fluid reportedly contained a significantly enriched population of disease-linked clones.

TCRdb reanalysed the 5' RACE reads using MiXCR and keeps one entry per CDR3 protein. The repertoire holds about 420,000 distinct CDR3 sequences, with around 22% as singletons. The J segment lost 7 bases and the V segment lost 6 bases, leaving 26 bases of the junction unmatched. This CDR3 is 20 amino acids long. CDR1 and CDR2 from the germline V gene are MNHEY and SVGEGT. This TCR derives from a male donor with ankylosing spondylitis. The V and J genes are TRBV6-2 or TRBV6-3 and TRBJ2-1; 8 nucleotides line up with TRBD1. Sequenced material: blood, either unsorted or a sorted T cell fraction (not recorded which). The CDR3 protein is CASSSPGTGTIRGGLNEQFF. CDR3 DNA: TGTGCCAGCAGCAGTCCCGGGACAGGAACGATCCGAGGAGGTTTGAATGAGCAGTTCTTC.